This T cell receptor beta chain was sequenced for a study of T cell repertoires in cytomegalovirus infection. At the level of the study: Indications came from public TCR beta signatures; they pointed to CMV infection and to a matching HLA type.

About this clonotype itself: Its antigen is currently unknown. The junction does not match germline at one end; this may be a read error.

TCRdb analysed the reads with MiXCR anew, one entry per CDR3 protein. The sample consists of approximately 500,000 distinct CDR3 sequences, approximately 10% of them appearing once. This CDR3 is built from 17 residues. Per germline, CDR1 MNHEY and CDR2 SVGEGT. Study results and caveats: Cumulative frequency (of public TCR beta family members) identified carriers of CMV plus the relevant HLA. In two of eight donors, the top clonotype was HLA-C-restricted CMV-specific.

The sequencing sample was made of PBMCs. The clonotype originates from a human donor in good health (CMV status not recorded). Some clones in this sample may be carry-over from other donors' samples. The V gene is TRBV6-2 or TRBV6-3, the J gene TRBJ2-7; D tentatively reads TRBD1 or TRBD2 (6 bases each). The CDR3 DNA reads TGTGCCAGCAGAAAAGGGTTGGGGACACACCTAGCGTCGGAGCAGTATTTC. Its protein product is CASRKGLGTHLASEQYF.